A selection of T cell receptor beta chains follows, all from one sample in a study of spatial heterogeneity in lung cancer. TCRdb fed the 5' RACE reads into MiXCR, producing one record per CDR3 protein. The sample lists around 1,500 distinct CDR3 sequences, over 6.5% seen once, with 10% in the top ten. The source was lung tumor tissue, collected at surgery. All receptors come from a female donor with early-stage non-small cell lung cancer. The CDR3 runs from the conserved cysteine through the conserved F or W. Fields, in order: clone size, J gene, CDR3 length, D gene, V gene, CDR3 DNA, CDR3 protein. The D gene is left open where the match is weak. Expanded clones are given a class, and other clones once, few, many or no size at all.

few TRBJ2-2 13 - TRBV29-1 TGCAGCGTTGAAGCGCCGTTCACCGGGGAGCTGTTTTTT CSVEAPFTGELFF
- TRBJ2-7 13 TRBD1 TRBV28 TGTGCCATCCTCTCCGAGGGGGCTCCAGAGCAGTACTTC CAILSEGAPEQYF
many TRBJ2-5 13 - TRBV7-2 TGTGCCAGCAGCCCACAGGGAAAAGAGACCCAGTACTTC CASSPQGKETQYF
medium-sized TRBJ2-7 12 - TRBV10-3 TGTGCCATCAGCCCAAACCCCTACGAGCAGTACTTC CAISPNPYEQYF
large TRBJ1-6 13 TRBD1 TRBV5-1 TGCGCCAGTAAGGGGGACAGCAATTCACCCCTCCACTTT CASKGDSNSPLHF
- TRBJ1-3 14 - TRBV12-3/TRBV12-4 TGTGCCAGCAGTTTGGTGCGTTCTGGAAACACCATATATTTT CASSLVRSGNTIYF
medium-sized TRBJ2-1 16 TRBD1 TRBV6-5 TGTGCCAGCAGTTACGCGGGACAGGGCTCCTACAATGAGCAGTTCTTC CASSYAGQGSYNEQFF
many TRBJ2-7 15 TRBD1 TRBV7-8 TGTGCCAGCAGCGCCCGGACAGGGGTAAGGTACGAGCAGTACTTC CASSARTGVRYEQYF
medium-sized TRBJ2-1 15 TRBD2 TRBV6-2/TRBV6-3 TGTGCCAGCAGACACCTAGCGGGGGGGGCCAATGAGCAGTTCTTC CASRHLAGGANEQFF
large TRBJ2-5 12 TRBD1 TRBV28 TGTGCCAGCGACAGGGGAAGCGAGACCCAGTACTTC CASDRGSETQYF
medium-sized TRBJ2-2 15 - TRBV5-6 TGTGCCAGCAGCTTGGCGGGAGTGTACACCGGGGAGCTGTTTTTT CASSLAGVYTGELFF
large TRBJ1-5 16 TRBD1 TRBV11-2 TGTGCCAGCAGCTTAGGACAGGGGCTTAGCAATCAGCCCCAGCATTTT CASSLGQGLSNQPQHF
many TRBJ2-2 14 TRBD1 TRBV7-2 TGTGCCAGCAGAGCCGACAGGGGCACCGGGGAGCTGTTTTTT CASRADRGTGELFF
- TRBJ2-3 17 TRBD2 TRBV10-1 TGCGCCAGCAGTGAGTCGGAAGCGGGGGGCAGCACAGATACGCAGTATTTT CASSESEAGGSTDTQYF
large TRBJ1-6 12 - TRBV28 TGTGCCAGCAGTTCACAGACGAGGACCCTCCACTTT CASSSQTRTLHF
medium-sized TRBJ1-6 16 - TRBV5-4 TGTGCCAGCAGCTCCCCGGATAGCTCCTATAATTCACCCCTCCACTTT CASSSPDSSYNSPLHF
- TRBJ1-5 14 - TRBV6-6 TGTGCCAGCAGTTACACGGGAGGCAATCAGCCCCAGCATTTT CASSYTGGNQPQHF
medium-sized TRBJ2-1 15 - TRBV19 TGTGCCAGTAGTATATATCCCCCCCGGTTAGATGAGCAGTTCTTC CASSIYPPRLDEQFF
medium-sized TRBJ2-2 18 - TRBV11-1 TGTGCCAGCAGCCCGAACTATGGACAGTTTGGAAACACCGGGGAGCTGTTTTTT CASSPNYGQFGNTGELFF
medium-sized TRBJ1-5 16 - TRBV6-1 TGTGCCAGCAGTACCCTGGGAACGGGGGGCAATCAGCCCCAGCATTTT CASSTLGTGGNQPQHF
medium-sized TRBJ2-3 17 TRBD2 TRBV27 TGTGCCAGCAGTTTCTCTAGCGGGAGGGCCTACGGAGATACGCAGTATTTT CASSFSSGRAYGDTQYF
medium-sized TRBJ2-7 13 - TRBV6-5 TGTGCCAGCAGCCCCGACGGGATGTACGAGCAGTACTTC CASSPDGMYEQYF
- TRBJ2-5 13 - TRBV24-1 TGTGCCACCAGTGATTCTCCTCGGGAGACCCAGTACTTC CATSDSPRETQYF
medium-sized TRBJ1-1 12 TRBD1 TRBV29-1 TGCAGCGTACAGGGGAGGACCACTGAAGCTTTCTTT CSVQGRTTEAFF
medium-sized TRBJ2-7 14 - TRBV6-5 TGTGCCAGCAGTTCGCGGGACAGTTCCTACGAGCAGTACTTC CASSSRDSSYEQYF
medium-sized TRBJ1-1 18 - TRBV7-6 TGTGCCAGCAGCTTGTCCCCGGCAGGGTGGAGAGTAAACACTGAAGCTTTCTTT CASSLSPAGWRVNTEAFF
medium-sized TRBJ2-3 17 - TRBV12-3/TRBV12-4 TGTGCCAGCAGTTCCTCTGGAGGACTAGGGGGAAGTCATACGCAGTATTTT CASSSSGGLGGSHTQYF
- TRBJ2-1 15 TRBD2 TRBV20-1 TGCAGTGCCCAACCCCTAGCGGGCTCCTACAATGAGCAGTTCTTC CSAQPLAGSYNEQFF
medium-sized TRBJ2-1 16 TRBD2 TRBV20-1 TGCAGTGCTAGAGTGGTAGCGGGAGGGAGGGACGATGAGCAGTTCTTC CSARVVAGGRDDEQFF
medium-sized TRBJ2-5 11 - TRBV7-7 TGTGCTAGCAGCAACCAAGAGACCCAGTACTTC CASSNQETQYF
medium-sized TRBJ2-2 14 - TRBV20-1 TGCAGTGCTGGGGGGCCGGCGAACACCGGGGAGCTGTTTTTT CSAGGPANTGELFF
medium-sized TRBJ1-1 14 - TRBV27 TGTGCCAGCAGTGCTACAGGGCTGAACACTGAAGCTTTCTTT CASSATGLNTEAFF
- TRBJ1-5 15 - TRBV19 TGTGCCAGTAGTTGGGACAACCTAAGCAATCAGCCCCAGCATTTT CASSWDNLSNQPQHF
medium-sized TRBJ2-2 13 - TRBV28 TGTGCCAGCAGTCGGGGCGGAACCGGGGAGCTGTTTTTT CASSRGGTGELFF
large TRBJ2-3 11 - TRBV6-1 TGTGCCAGCAGGTACACAGATACGCAGTATTTT CASRYTDTQYF
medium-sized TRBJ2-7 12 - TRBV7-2 TGTGCCAGCAACTTAGCGGGACAGGTGCAGTACTTC CASNLAGQVQYF
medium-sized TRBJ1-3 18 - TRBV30 TGTGCCTGGAGTGTAAGGAAAGGAGGGACTCTCTCTGGAAACACCATATATTTT CAWSVRKGGTLSGNTIYF
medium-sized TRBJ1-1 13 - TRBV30 TGTGCCTGGAGTGTCGGGGGGGGCTCTGAAGCTTTCTTT CAWSVGGGSEAFF
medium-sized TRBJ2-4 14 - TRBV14 TGTGCCAGCAGCCGGGGGGTAGCCAAAAACATTCAGTACTTC CASSRGVAKNIQYF
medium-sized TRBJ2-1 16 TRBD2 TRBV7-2 TGTGCCAGCAGCTTAAAGGGACTAGGGCCACCTAATGAGCAGTTCTTC CASSLKGLGPPNEQFF
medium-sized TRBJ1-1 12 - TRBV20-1 TGCAGTGCAGTCCCGGGTTACACTGAAGCTTTCTTT CSAVPGYTEAFF
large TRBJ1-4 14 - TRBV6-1 TGTGCCAGCAGTGAATCTGGGGTGGACGAAAAACTGTTTTTT CASSESGVDEKLFF
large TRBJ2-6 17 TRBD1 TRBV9 TGTGCCAGCTGGGGACAGGGGGCACGAGGTGGGGCCAACGTCCTGACTTTC CASWGQGARGGANVLTF
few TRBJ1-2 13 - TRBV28 TGTGCCAGCAGTACGGACATGGCCGGTGGCTACACCTTC CASSTDMAGGYTF
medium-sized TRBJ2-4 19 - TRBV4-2 TGTGCCAGCAGCCAGGGTGAGACCACAGGGAATCTAGCCAAAAACATTCAGTACTTC CASSQGETTGNLAKNIQYF
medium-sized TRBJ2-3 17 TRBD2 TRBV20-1 TGCAGTGCTAAGGAGCCTAGCGGGAGGGCGAGTCTAAATACGCAGTATTTT CSAKEPSGRASLNTQYF
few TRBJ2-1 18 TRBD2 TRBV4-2 TGTGCCAGCAGCCAAGGTATAAGGACTAGCGGGGGGGCCAATGAGCAGTTCTTC CASSQGIRTSGGANEQFF
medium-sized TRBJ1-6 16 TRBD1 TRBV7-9 TGTGCCAGCAGCTTGGGACAGGGGTTTAGTAATTCACCCCTCCACTTT CASSLGQGFSNSPLHF
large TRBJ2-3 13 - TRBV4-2 TGTGCCAGCAGCCGGGGCCGGGAAGATACGCAGTATTTT CASSRGREDTQYF
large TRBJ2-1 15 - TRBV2 TGTGCCAGCAGTGCTACTCGGGGGTCCTACAATGAGCAGTTCTTC CASSATRGSYNEQFF
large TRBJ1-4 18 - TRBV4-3 TGCGCCAGCAGCCAAGATTATCCGGTTTTTGCAACTAATGAAAAACTGTTTTTT CASSQDYPVFATNEKLFF
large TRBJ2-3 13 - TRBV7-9 TGTGCCAGCAGATACCTCGGGCCCGATACGCAGTATTTT CASRYLGPDTQYF
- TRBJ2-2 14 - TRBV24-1 TGTGCCACCAGAGGACCCGCGGGCACCGGGGAGCTGTTTTTT CATRGPAGTGELFF
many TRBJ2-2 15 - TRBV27 TGTGCCAGCAGTTCATCGCGGACGAACACCGGGGAGCTGTTTTTT CASSSSRTNTGELFF
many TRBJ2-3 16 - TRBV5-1 TGCGCCAGCAGCGCATCGGGACAAGCTTCCGGCGATACGCAGTATTTT CASSASGQASGDTQYF